The sequence of this T cell receptor (beta chain) was determined in a study of follicular helper T cells after annual influenza vaccination. General study results and limits: Day 7 ICOS+CD38+ clones later appeared mostly in ICOS-CD38- cTfh.

Indicated time point: 2015-2016 season, 7 days after influenza vaccination. Non-naive CD4+CXCR5+PD-1+ cTfh were sorted into ICOS+CD38+ and ICOS-CD38- fractions. Some clones are missing from TCRdb's copy, which holds only in-frame ones; the method was immunoSEQ multiplex PCR. Of around 600 clones in the sample, roughly four fifths were seen once. CDR1 SGHNT and CDR2 YENEEA come from the germline V gene. V dropped 2 bases and J dropped 5 bases, with 12 bases sitting between them. The CDR3 runs 15 residues. With regard to this clone: What it binds is not known.

The chain carries TRBV11-3 and TRBJ1-4; D gene ambiguous. This TCR came from an adult who received the influenza vaccine. This sample comprised CXCR5+ CD38+ circulating T follicular helper cells from blood, obtained 7 days after influenza vaccination. Subset noted: circulating Tfh, non-naive CD4+CXCR5+PD-1+ (ICOS+CD38+ or ICOS-CD38-). The CDR3 region has the DNA TGTGCCAGCAGCTTACACGGACGGGGAAATGAAAAACTGTTTTTT. It specifies CASSLHGRGNEKLFF.